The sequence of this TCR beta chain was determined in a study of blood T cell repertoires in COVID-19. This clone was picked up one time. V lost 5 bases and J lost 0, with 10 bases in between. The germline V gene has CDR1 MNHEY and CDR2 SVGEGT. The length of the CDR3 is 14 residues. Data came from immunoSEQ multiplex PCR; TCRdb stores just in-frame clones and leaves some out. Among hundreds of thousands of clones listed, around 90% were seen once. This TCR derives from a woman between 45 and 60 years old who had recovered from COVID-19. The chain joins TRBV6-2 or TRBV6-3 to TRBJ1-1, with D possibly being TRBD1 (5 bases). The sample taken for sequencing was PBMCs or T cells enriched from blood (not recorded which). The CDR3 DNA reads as TGTGCCAGCAGTAGACAGACGATGAACACTGAAGCTTTCTTT. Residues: CASSRQTMNTEAFF.